The source of this T cell receptor beta chain is a study of shared clonotypes between healthy human individuals. A total of 13 residues make up the CDR3, ends included. Germline V gene lookup returns CDR1 MNHEY and CDR2 SVGAGI. Study-wide points: Shared across a few donors were around 5% of the naive CD4 clonotypes. The study's rarefaction showed incomplete sorted-subset sequencing despite large depth. Clonotypes shared by all four donors outscored non-shared clonotypes in generation probability.

Methods used by the authors: Filtering of immunoSEQ junctional sequences could not match full-length read filtering. Method: immunoSEQ multiplex PCR; TCRdb's copy keeps in-frame clones and lacks some. The V and J calls and clone size come from that table; D and trimming were worked out from the DNA. The sample has about a million clones, approximately 76% seen once. This clone was seen just once. The antigen is not known. The DNA is left out, because the CDR3 cannot be placed on it with certainty; the CDR3 is given as TCRdb lists it. This receptor was obtained from a young man in good health. This sequence joins TRBV6-5 and TRBJ2-5. Material: memory CD4+ T cells sorted from blood. The subset is: CD45RA-negative fraction. The CDR3 region is CASSSSDQETQYF.